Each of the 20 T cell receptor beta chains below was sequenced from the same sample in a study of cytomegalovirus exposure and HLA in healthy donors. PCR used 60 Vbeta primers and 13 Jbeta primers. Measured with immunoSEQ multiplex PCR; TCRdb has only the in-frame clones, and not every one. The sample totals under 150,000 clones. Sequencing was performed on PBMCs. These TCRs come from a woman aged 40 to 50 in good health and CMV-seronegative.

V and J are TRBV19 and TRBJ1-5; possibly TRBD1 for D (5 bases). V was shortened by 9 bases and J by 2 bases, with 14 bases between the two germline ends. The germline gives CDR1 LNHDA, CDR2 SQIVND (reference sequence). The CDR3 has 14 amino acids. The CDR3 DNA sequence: TGTGCCAGCGGACAACCTTTAGGCAATCAGCCCCAGCATTTT. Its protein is CASGQPLGNQPQHF.

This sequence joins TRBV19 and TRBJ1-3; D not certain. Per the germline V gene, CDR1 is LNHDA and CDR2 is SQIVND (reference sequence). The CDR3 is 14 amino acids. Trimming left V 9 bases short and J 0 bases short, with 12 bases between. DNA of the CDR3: TGTGCCAGCATGACACTCGGCTCTGGAAACACCATATATTTT. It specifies CASMTLGSGNTIYF.

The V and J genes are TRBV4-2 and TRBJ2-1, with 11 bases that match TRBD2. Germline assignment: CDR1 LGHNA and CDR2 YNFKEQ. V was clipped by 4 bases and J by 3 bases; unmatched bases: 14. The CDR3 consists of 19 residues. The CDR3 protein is CASSRLVIAGGLDYNEQFF. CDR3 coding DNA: TGTGCCAGCAGCCGTCTGGTTATAGCGGGGGGGCTGGACTACAATGAGCAGTTCTTC.

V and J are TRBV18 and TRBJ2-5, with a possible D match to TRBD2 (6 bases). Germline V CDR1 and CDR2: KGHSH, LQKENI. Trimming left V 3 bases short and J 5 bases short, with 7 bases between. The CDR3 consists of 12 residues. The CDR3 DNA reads TGTGCCAGCTCACCCCGGGGGGAGACCCAGTACTTC. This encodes CASSPRGETQYF. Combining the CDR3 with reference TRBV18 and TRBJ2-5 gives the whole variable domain NAGVMQNPRHLVRRRGQEARLRCSPMKGHSHVYWYRQLPEEGLKFMVYLQKENIIDESGMPKERFSAEFPKEGPSILRIQQVVRGDSAAYFCASSPRGETQYFGPGTRLLVL.

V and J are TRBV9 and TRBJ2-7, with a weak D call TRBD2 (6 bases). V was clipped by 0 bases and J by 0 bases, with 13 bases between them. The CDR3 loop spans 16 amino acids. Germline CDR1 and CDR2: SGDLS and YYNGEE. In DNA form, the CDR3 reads TGTGCCAGCAGCGTAGGCGGTAGCGGCGGCTCCTACGAGCAGTACTTC. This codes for CASSVGGSGGSYEQYF.

The CDR3 spells CASSLNPGTRYYGYTF. CDR3 in DNA: TGCGCCAGCAGCCTTAACCCCGGGACAAGATACTATGGCTACACCTTC. The chain is built from TRBV5-1 and TRBJ1-2, with D perhaps TRBD1 (6 bases). V was pared by 4 bases and J by 3 bases, with 19 bases between. The CDR3 contains 16 residues. Germline values: CDR1 SGHRS, CDR2 YFSETQ.

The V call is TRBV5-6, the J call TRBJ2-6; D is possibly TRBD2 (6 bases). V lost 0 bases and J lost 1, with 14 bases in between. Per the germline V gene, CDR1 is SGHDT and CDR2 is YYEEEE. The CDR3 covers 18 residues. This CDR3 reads CASSLAGDVASGANVLTF. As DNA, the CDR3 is TGTGCCAGCAGCTTGGCGGGGGACGTTGCTTCTGGGGCCAACGTCCTGACTTTC.

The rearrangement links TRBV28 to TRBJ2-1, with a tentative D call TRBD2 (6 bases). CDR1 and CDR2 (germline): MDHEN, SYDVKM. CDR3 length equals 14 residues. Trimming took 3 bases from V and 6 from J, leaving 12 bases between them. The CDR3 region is CASSFGGARNEQFF. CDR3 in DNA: TGTGCCAGCAGTTTTGGAGGGGCTCGCAATGAGCAGTTCTTC.

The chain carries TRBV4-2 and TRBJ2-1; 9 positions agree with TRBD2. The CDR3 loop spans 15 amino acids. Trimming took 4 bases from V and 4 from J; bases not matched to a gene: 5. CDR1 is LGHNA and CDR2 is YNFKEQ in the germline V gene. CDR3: CASSLRLAEYNEQFF. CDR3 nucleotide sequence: TGTGCCAGCAGCCTGAGACTAGCGGAGTACAATGAGCAGTTCTTC.

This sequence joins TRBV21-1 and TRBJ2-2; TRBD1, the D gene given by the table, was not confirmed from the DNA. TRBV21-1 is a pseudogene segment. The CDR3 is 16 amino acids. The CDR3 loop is CASSKGCGQGTGELFF. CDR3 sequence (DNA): TGTGCCAGCAGCAAAGGGTGCGGACAGGGCACCGGGGAGCTGTTTTTT.

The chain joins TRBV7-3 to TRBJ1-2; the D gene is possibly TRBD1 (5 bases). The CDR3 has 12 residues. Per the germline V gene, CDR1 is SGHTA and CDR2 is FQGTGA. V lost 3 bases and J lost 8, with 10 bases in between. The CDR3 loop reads CASSFRVRGYTF. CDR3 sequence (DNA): TGTGCCAGCAGCTTCAGGGTGCGCGGCTACACCTTC.

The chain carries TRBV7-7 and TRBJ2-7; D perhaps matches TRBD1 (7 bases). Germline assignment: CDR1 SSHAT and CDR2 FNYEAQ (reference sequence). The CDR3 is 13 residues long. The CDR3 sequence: CASSLSRGDEQYV. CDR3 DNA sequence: TGTGCTAGCAGCTTATCCAGGGGGGACGAGCAGTACGTC.

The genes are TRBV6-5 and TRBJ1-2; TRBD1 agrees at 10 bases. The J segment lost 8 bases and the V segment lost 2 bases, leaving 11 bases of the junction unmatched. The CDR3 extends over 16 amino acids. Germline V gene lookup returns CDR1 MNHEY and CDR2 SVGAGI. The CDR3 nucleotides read TGTGCCAGCAGTTACCACCTCTCCGGGACAGGGGAAGGCTACACCTTC. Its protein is CASSYHLSGTGEGYTF.

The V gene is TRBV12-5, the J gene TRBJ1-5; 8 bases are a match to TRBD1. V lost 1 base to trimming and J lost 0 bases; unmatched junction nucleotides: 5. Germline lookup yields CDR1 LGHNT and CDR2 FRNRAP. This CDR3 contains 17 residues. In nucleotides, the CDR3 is TGTGCTAGTGGTTTGGCCGGGACAGGATATAGCAATCAGCCCCAGCATTTT. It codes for CASGLAGTGYSNQPQHF.

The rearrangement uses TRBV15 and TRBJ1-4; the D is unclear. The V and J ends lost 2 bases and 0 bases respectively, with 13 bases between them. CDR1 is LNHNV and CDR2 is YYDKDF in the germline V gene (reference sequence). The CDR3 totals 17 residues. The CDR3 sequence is CATSRQNPRATNEKLFF. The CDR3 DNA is TGTGCCACCAGCAGACAAAACCCCCGGGCAACTAATGAAAAACTGTTTTTT.

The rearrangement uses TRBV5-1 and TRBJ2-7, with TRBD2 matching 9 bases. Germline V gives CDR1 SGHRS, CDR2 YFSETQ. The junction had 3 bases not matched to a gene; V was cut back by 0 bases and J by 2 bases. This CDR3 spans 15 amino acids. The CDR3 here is CASSLDAGGPYEQYF. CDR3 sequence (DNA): TGCGCCAGCAGCTTGGATGCGGGGGGGCCCTACGAGCAGTACTTC.

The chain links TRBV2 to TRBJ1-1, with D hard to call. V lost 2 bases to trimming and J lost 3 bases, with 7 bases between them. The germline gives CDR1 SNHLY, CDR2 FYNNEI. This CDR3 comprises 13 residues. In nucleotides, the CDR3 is TGTGCCAGCAGTGAATGGAGGGACACTGAAGCTTTCTTT. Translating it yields CASSEWRDTEAFF.

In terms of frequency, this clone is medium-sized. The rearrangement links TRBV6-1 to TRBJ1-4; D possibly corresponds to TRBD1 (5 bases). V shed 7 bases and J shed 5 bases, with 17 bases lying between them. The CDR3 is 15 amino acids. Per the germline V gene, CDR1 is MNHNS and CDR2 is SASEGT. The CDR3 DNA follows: TGTGCCAGCACGCGGCGGGGCGGGTGGAATGAAAAACTGTTTTTT. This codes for CASTRRGGWNEKLFF.

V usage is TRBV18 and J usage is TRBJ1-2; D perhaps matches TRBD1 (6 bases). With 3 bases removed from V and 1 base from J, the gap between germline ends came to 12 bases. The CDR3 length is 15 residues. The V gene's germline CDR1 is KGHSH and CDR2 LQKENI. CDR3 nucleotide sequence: TGTGCCAGCTCACCGGGACATTCGCGTAACTATGGCTACACCTTC. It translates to CASSPGHSRNYGYTF.

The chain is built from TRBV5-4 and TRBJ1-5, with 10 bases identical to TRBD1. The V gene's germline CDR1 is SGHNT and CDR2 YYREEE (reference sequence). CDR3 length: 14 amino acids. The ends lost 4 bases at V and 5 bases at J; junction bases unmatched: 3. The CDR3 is CASSTGTGDQPQHF. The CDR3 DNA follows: TGTGCCAGCAGCACCGGGACAGGGGATCAGCCCCAGCATTTT.